This T cell receptor beta chain comes out of a study of T cell responses to AZD1222 COVID-19 vaccine. V dropped 1 base and J dropped 7 bases, with 13 bases sitting between them. Germline V lookup: CDR1 SGHDN, CDR2 FVKESK. The CDR3 sequence is 15 residues long. With respect to this clone: What it binds is unknown.

The table came from immunoSEQ multiplex PCR; TCRdb's copy has only in-frame clones and leaves some out. The table shows about 140,000 clones, with over 85% occurring only once. Overall study results and limits: Spike-specific TCR breadth and depth went up after people got two AZD1222 doses. In a largely white British group with more females than males, clonal diversity was possibly underestimated.

The specimen was peripheral blood, collected on day 0 of MenACWY control vaccination. The chain uses TRBV14 and TRBJ1-4; TRBD1 is a possible D gene (6 bases). The receptor comes from an adult in good health. In nucleotides, the CDR3 is TGTGCCAGCAGCCAAGTTCGGGGGGCGGGTGAAAAACTGTTTTTT. Its translation is CASSQVRGAGEKLFF.